These 10 T cell receptor beta chains came from one sample sequenced in a study of blood T cell dynamics during melanoma immunotherapy. The assay was immunoSEQ multiplex PCR, and TCRdb's table has in-frame clones only and misses some. The data hold fewer than 30,000 clones, with approximately 80% observed a single time. Time point indicated: week 3, after first cycle of checkpoint inhibitor. Sequencing used blood, obtained from a patient treated with checkpoint blockade. Receptor source: a human donor with melanoma.

This chain uses TRBV27 with TRBJ2-1, with 11 bases identical to TRBD2. The CDR3 runs 17 residues. The germline V gene has CDR1 MNHEY and CDR2 SMNVEV (reference sequence). The V gene end was trimmed by 3 bases and the J gene end by 4 bases; junction bases not matched to a gene: 8. The CDR3 coding sequence is TGTGCCAGCAGTTTCAAGCCGGGACTAGCGGTTTACAATGAGCAGTTCTTC. It encodes CASSFKPGLAVYNEQFF.

Regarding this clone: Compared with germline, one end of the junction differs, possibly owing to a read error. At the DNA level, this CDR3 is encoded by other sequences in the same sample as well. This chain connects TRBV9 to TRBJ1-1; possible D gene TRBD1, 5 bases. Germline values: CDR1 SGDLS, CDR2 YYNGEE. The CDR3 loop spans 14 amino acids. CDR3 coding DNA: TGCGCCAGCAGCCGTTCTCAGGGTATCACTGAAGCTTTCTTT. Its protein product is CASSRSQGITEAFF.

This chain joins TRBV27 and TRBJ2-7, with 9 positions matching TRBD1. Germline CDR1 MNHEY, CDR2 SMNVEV (reference sequence). Unmatched junction bases numbered 14, after V lost 5 bases and J lost 6 bases. The CDR3 covers 16 residues. CDR3 region: CASSPPLQGAHGEQYF. The CDR3 coding sequence is TGTGCCAGCAGTCCACCCTTACAGGGGGCGCATGGCGAGCAGTACTTC.

This clone was found a few times. The V and J genes are TRBV11-2 and TRBJ2-7; no definite D call. This CDR3 spans 13 amino acids. V gave up 4 bases and J gave up 6 bases, with 13 bases separating them. Germline CDR1 is SGHAT and CDR2 is FQNNGV. CDR3 sequence: CASSSTGRTEQYF. The CDR3 nucleotides read TGTGCCAGCAGCTCGACCGGTCGGACCGAGCAGTACTTC.

The chain employs TRBV4-2 and TRBJ1-5; maybe TRBD1 (5 bases). V was cut by 1 base and J by 3 bases, with 13 bases left in between. The CDR3 spans 16 residues. Per the germline V gene, CDR1 is LGHNA and CDR2 is YNFKEQ. CDR3 sequence (DNA): TGTGCCAGCAGCCAAGGGCCGAGACAGCTCAATCAGCCCCAGCATTTT. It yields the protein CASSQGPRQLNQPQHF.

The rearrangement links TRBV11-1 to TRBJ2-5; 7 bases are shared with TRBD1. Germline CDR1 reads SGHAT; CDR2 reads FQDESV (reference sequence). The CDR3 has 14 amino acids. V shed 5 bases and J 3 bases; nucleotides not matched to a gene: 6. Here the CDR3 DNA reads TGTGCCAGCAGCACCGGGACAGCCAAAGAGACCCAGTACTTC. This gives the protein CASSTGTAKETQYF.

This chain links TRBV6-1 with TRBJ2-6; no definite D call. The V gene lost 7 bases and the J gene lost 0 bases, with 10 bases spanning the gap. Germline loops: CDR1 MNHNS, CDR2 SASEGT. This CDR3 is 15 amino acids long. The CDR3 protein is CASNWSPSGANVLTF. DNA for the CDR3: TGTGCCAGCAACTGGAGCCCCTCTGGGGCCAACGTCCTGACTTTC.

The chain combines TRBV11-2 with TRBJ1-1; D uncertain. The V end was cut by 3 bases, the J end by 5 bases, with 7 bases between. Germline CDR1 SGHAT, CDR2 FQNNGV. CDR3 length equals 12 residues. CDR3 nucleotide sequence: TGTGCCAGCAGCTTGATCGGGACTGAAGCTTTCTTT. Residues: CASSLIGTEAFF.

V and J are TRBV19 and TRBJ2-7; 7 nucleotides align to TRBD1. The CDR3 runs 13 residues. Germline trimming cut 3 bases from V and 7 bases from J; bases unmatched to any gene: 6. The germline V gene encodes CDR1 LNHDA and CDR2 SQIVND (reference sequence). The CDR3 nucleotides read TGTGCCAGTAGTATCCAAGGACAGGCGGAGCAGTACTTC. This codes for CASSIQGQAEQYF.

V gene TRBV2 combines with J gene TRBJ2-7, with 7 nucleotides matching TRBD2. The V gene end was trimmed by 8 bases and the J gene end by 9 bases; junction bases not matched to a gene: 7. Germline-derived CDR1 and CDR2 are SNHLY and FYNNEI. The CDR3 is made up of 11 amino acids. Here the CDR3 DNA reads TGTGCCAGCTTCGGGGGGACCAGGCAGTACTTC. Its protein product is CASFGGTRQYF.